The clone carrying this TCR beta chain appeared a few times. Its antigen is unknown. Germline trimming cut 1 base from V and 8 bases from J; bases unmatched to any gene: 7. Per germline, CDR1 GTSNPN and CDR2 SVGIG (reference sequence). The CDR3 consists of 13 residues. Sorting with CD45RO/CCR7/CD25/CD127/CD95/CD27 yielded naive, central memory, regulatory and stem-like memory CD4+ cells. The entirety of the isolated RNA underwent reverse transcription, so expressed TCRB transcripts were sequenced. TCRdb's copy holds only in-frame clones and misses some; the assay was immunoSEQ multiplex PCR. The sample lists 640,000 or so clones, about 14% seen once, with 0.03% to 0.045% in the top ten. The data belong to a study of beta chain features in type 1 diabetes. Overall study: Sorted cells examined across all samples numbered 100 million to 140 million. Study findings and constraints: Type 1 diabetes patients had VDJ junctions that carried fewer insertions and more deletions. All four CD4+ subsets of Type 1 diabetes patients contained TCRB CDR3s that were moderately but significantly shorter.

The material sequenced was naive CD4+ T cells from blood. The sequence was obtained from a young man with type 1 diabetes. The J gene is TRBJ1-1, the V gene TRBV30, with TRBD1 matching 7 bases. CDR3 sequence: CAWSGGQIYEAFF. CDR3 coding DNA: TGTGCCTGGAGTGGGGGACAGATCTACGAAGCTTTCTTT.